These T cell receptor beta chains were read from a single sample in a study of T cell responses to AZD1222 COVID-19 vaccine. Repertoires were generated with immunoSEQ multiplex PCR, while TCRdb's copy carries only in-frame clones and drops some. The sample lists approximately 75,000 clones; 85% to 90% were seen once. Here the sequenced sample was peripheral blood, taken 28 days after the second AZD1222 dose. The receptors shown here come from an adult who received the AZD1222 COVID-19 vaccine. Each CDR3 is given with its conserved first and last residue. Fields, in order: D gene, J gene, clone size, V gene, CDR3 length, CDR3 protein, CDR3 DNA. D genes are given only for firm matches. Clone size appears in some rows only: once, few, many, or a class for an expanded clone.

TRBD2 TRBJ2-3 - TRBV9 17 CASSVGPPSGGSNTQYF TGTGCCAGCAGCGTAGGGCCCCCCAGCGGGGGGAGTAATACGCAGTATTTT
TRBD1 TRBJ2-7 - TRBV10-3 13 CAISVSGTANEYF TGTGCCATCAGTGTTTCCGGGACAGCGAACGAGTACTTC
- TRBJ1-4 - TRBV18 13 CASSRAANEKLFF TGTGCCAGCTCGCGGGCGGCTAATGAAAAACTGTTTTTT
- TRBJ2-5 - TRBV12-3/TRBV12-4 13 CASSFSGKETQYF TGTGCCAGCAGTTTCTCAGGGAAAGAGACCCAGTACTTC
- TRBJ2-7 few TRBV5-1 12 CASRKASYEQYF TGCGCCAGCAGGAAGGCCTCCTACGAGCAGTACTTC
TRBD2 TRBJ2-1 - TRBV11-2 13 CASSTPSGDEQFF TGTGCCAGCAGCACACCTAGCGGGGATGAGCAGTTCTTC
- TRBJ2-7 - TRBV5-6 11 CASSLAVEQYF TGTGCCAGCAGCTTGGCTGTAGAGCAGTACTTC
- TRBJ2-3 - TRBV11-2 14 CASSFPLSTDTQYF TGTGCCAGCAGCTTTCCCCTCAGCACAGATACGCAGTATTTT
- TRBJ1-1 - TRBV5-4 15 CASSTLTGTSTEAFF TGTGCCAGCAGCACGCTGACAGGTACCAGCACTGAAGCTTTCTTT
- TRBJ1-2 - TRBV27 11 CASSGESGYTF TGTGCCAGCAGTGGTGAGAGTGGCTACACCTTC
- TRBJ2-1 - TRBV5-1 14 CASSLDVSYNEQFF TGCGCCAGCAGCTTGGATGTCTCCTACAATGAGCAGTTCTTC
- TRBJ1-1 - TRBV6-4 13 CASSPEVNTEAFF TGTGCCAGCAGCCCGGAGGTGAACACTGAAGCTTTCTTT
- TRBJ1-2 - TRBV29-1 12 CSVEPGNYGYTF TGCAGCGTTGAACCGGGGAACTATGGCTACACCTTC
- TRBJ2-7 - TRBV20-1 10 CRPAGIEQYF TGCAGGCCGGCTGGGATCGAGCAGTACTTC
- TRBJ2-7 once TRBV30 14 CAWREGLLLNEQYF TGTGCCTGGAGAGAGGGATTGTTGTTGAACGAGCAGTACTTC
- TRBJ2-7 - TRBV5-8 13 CASSFVRNYEQYF TGTGCCAGCAGCTTTGTTCGGAACTACGAGCAGTACTTC
- TRBJ2-7 once TRBV28 13 CASREGVVNEQYF TGTGCCAGCAGGGAGGGGGTGGTCAACGAGCAGTACTTC
TRBD2 TRBJ2-1 - TRBV7-2 17 CASSATSGRSSYNEQFF TGTGCCAGCAGCGCCACTAGCGGGAGGAGCTCCTACAATGAGCAGTTCTTC
- TRBJ1-1 - TRBV10-2 11 CATSGEGPAFF TGCGCCACCTCCGGGGAAGGCCCAGCTTTCTTT